The present T cell receptor (beta chain) was sequenced within a study of lymphopenia after photon versus proton radiotherapy. Profiling relied on immunoSEQ multiplex PCR, and the TCRdb table lists in-frame clones only, not all of them. The sample includes thousands of clones, around 80% seen only once; the top ten take 30% to 50%. The germline gives CDR1 SGHNT, CDR2 YYREEE (reference sequence). V dropped 3 bases and J dropped 2; count of bases not matched to a gene: 4. CDR3 length: 15 amino acids. Study-level findings and limits: Proton therapy kept repertoires fairly stable, unlike photons, which gained effector/memory cells. Post-nadir diversity loss with photons came from oligoclonal expansion, particularly CD8+ Temra cells. Authors raise, but do not show, better survival with proton therapy.

This clone is judged medium-sized. Antigen specificity is unknown. The source was peripheral blood, collected from a patient treated with photon-based radiotherapy. This TCR derives from an elderly man with cholangiocarcinoma. The chain has TRBV5-4 and TRBJ1-2, with 10 bases lining up with TRBD1. CDR3 residues: CASSWRGQGNYGYTF. The CDR3 bases are TGTGCCAGCAGCTGGAGGGGACAGGGGAACTATGGCTACACCTTC.